This T cell receptor beta chain was sequenced in a study of blood T cells in healthy people across ages. For this clonotype: The target antigen is unknown.

Combining a sample-barcoded 5' primer with a J-beta primer mix, a second PCR ran for roughly 7 to 12 cycles. Any given sample supplied a minimum of 3 million CDR3-containing paired-end reads. From the 5' RACE reads, TCRdb called clonotypes with MiXCR, one entry per CDR3 protein. The data hold hundreds of thousands of distinct CDR3 sequences, with 60% to 80% observed a single time. Trimming removed 4 bases at V and 4 bases at J, with 20 bases between. Germline-derived CDR1 and CDR2 are SGHRS and YFSETQ. This CDR3 spans 17 amino acids. Broader study findings: Roughly linearly, TCR beta diversity per million T cells fell as age increased.

Total RNA extracted from each sample amounted to at least 6 micrograms. Sequenced material: blood. This clonotype originated in a man between 25 and 39 years old in good health. The chain has TRBV5-1 and TRBJ2-2; D tentatively reads TRBD1 or TRBD2 (5 bases each). DNA of the CDR3: TGCGCCAGCAGCATCACAGGTTCTCAACGGGGCACCGGGGAGCTGTTTTTT. Translation gives CASSITGSQRGTGELFF.